In its sample, the clone carrying this T cell receptor beta chain was seen once. This CDR3 has 14 amino acids. CDR1 and CDR2 from the germline V gene are SEHNR and FQNEAQ (reference sequence). The germline V and J ends were trimmed by 5 bases and 2 bases, with 13 bases remaining between them. These data come from a study of a mutant IDH1 vaccine in newly diagnosed glioma. Background on the study: Mean patient age was around 40 years; approximately 62% were male and about 40% female.

Produced via immunoSEQ multiplex PCR; TCRdb's table is partial and in-frame only. The sample has around 92,000 clones; about 87% are singletons. Time point: baseline, week 1 (first vaccination visit). Described treatment: pre-vaccination baseline after standard-of-care therapy. New IDH1-mutant, ATRX-lost WHO grade 3 or 4 astrocytomas occurred in donors. The chain employs TRBV7-9 and TRBJ2-7, with no clear D. The clonotype comes from a woman aged 50 to 65 with glioma. The sample consisted of PBMCs, taken from a glioma patient treated with radiotherapy, temozolomide or both. The CDR3 loop reads CASSPPGSPYEQYF. CDR3 nucleotide sequence: TGTGCCAGCAGCCCCCCCGGATCCCCCTACGAGCAGTACTTC.